The rows below give T cell receptor beta chains drawn from one sample of a study of OX40 agonist ivuxolimab in advanced cancers. The protocol was immunoSEQ multiplex PCR, while the TCRdb copy is restricted to in-frame clones and leaves out a portion. The table lists under 85,000 clones, roughly three quarters of them singletons. Sequenced here: CD4+ or CD8+ T cells sorted from blood, sampled in a trial of the OX40 agonist ivuxolimab. The receptors here all came from an adult with an advanced solid tumor such as melanoma, head and neck, liver or kidney cancer. Both conserved end residues are part of each CDR3. D genes are given only for firm matches. The size entry is marked missing in some rows and otherwise reads once, few, many or a size class.

d_gene: NA; abundance: once; v_gene: TRBV5-4; j_gene: TRBJ1-2; CDR3nt: TGTGCCAGCAGCCCCCAACAGAGCGTCGGCTATGGCTACACCTTC; CDR3aa: CASSPQQSVGYGYTF
d_gene: NA; abundance: NA; v_gene: TRBV6-5; j_gene: TRBJ1-1; CDR3nt: TGTGCCAGCAGTTACTCAAGGGAAATGAACACTGAAGCTTTCTTT; CDR3aa: CASSYSREMNTEAFF
d_gene: NA; abundance: NA; v_gene: TRBV5-4; j_gene: TRBJ2-1; CDR3nt: TGTGCCAGCAGCTTCGAGGTCCGGAACAATGAGCAGTTCTTC; CDR3aa: CASSFEVRNNEQFF
d_gene: NA; abundance: NA; v_gene: TRBV19; j_gene: TRBJ2-2; CDR3nt: TGTGCCAGTACCATGACTCCGAACACCGGGGAGCTGTTTTTT; CDR3aa: CASTMTPNTGELFF
d_gene: NA; abundance: NA; v_gene: TRBV7-6; j_gene: TRBJ2-3; CDR3nt: TGTGCCAGCAGCCAAGGGGTTAGGGATACGCAGTATTTT; CDR3aa: CASSQGVRDTQYF
d_gene: NA; abundance: NA; v_gene: TRBV20-1; j_gene: TRBJ2-3; CDR3nt: TGCAGTGCTATCACAGATACGCAGTATTTT; CDR3aa: CSAITDTQYF
d_gene: TRBD2; abundance: few; v_gene: TRBV5-6; j_gene: TRBJ2-7; CDR3nt: TGTGCCAGCAGCTTGCCACTAGCGACGACTTACGAGCAGTACTTC; CDR3aa: CASSLPLATTYEQYF
d_gene: NA; abundance: NA; v_gene: TRBV5-1; j_gene: TRBJ2-6; CDR3nt: TGCGCCAGCAGCCCCGTGGTCGGAGGCCCAGGAGGGGCCAACGTCCTGACTTTC; CDR3aa: CASSPVVGGPGGANVLTF
d_gene: NA; abundance: NA; v_gene: TRBV6-1; j_gene: TRBJ2-2; CDR3nt: TGTGCCAGCATTGATGGGAACACCGGGGAGCTGTTTTTT; CDR3aa: CASIDGNTGELFF
d_gene: NA; abundance: NA; v_gene: TRBV7-8; j_gene: TRBJ1-6; CDR3nt: TGTGCCAGCAGCTTATTTACTGGATCGCCAGGGGACTCACCCCTCCACTTT; CDR3aa: CASSLFTGSPGDSPLHF
d_gene: TRBD2; abundance: NA; v_gene: TRBV15; j_gene: TRBJ2-7; CDR3nt: TGTGCCACCAGCTGGGGGAAAACCGGGACTAGTGTTGCCGAGCAGTACTTC; CDR3aa: CATSWGKTGTSVAEQYF
d_gene: TRBD2; abundance: NA; v_gene: TRBV6-6; j_gene: TRBJ2-1; CDR3nt: TGTGCCAGCATTACAAGCGAAGCGGGGGGGCCTGATGAGCAGTTCTTC; CDR3aa: CASITSEAGGPDEQFF
d_gene: NA; abundance: NA; v_gene: TRBV18; j_gene: TRBJ1-5; CDR3nt: TGTGCCAGCTCACCTAGGGGTCAGCCCCAGCATTTT; CDR3aa: CASSPRGQPQHF
d_gene: TRBD1; abundance: NA; v_gene: TRBV5-1; j_gene: TRBJ1-1; CDR3nt: TGCGCCAGCAGCCATTCAGCCCGACAGGGTCTGAACACTGAAGCTTTCTTT; CDR3aa: CASSHSARQGLNTEAFF
d_gene: NA; abundance: NA; v_gene: TRBV7-2; j_gene: TRBJ2-1; CDR3nt: TGTGCCAGCAGCTTAGTTGCGGGAGAGCAGTTCTTC; CDR3aa: CASSLVAGEQFF
d_gene: TRBD2; abundance: NA; v_gene: TRBV4-2; j_gene: TRBJ2-1; CDR3nt: TGTGCCAGCAGCCCCGAGGCCCAACTAGCGGCCCTTGAGCAGTTCTTC; CDR3aa: CASSPEAQLAALEQFF
d_gene: TRBD1; abundance: NA; v_gene: TRBV5-1; j_gene: TRBJ1-5; CDR3nt: TGCGCCAGCAGCCCCGGGACAGGACCCAATCAGCCCCAGCATTTT; CDR3aa: CASSPGTGPNQPQHF
d_gene: NA; abundance: NA; v_gene: TRBV2; j_gene: TRBJ1-5; CDR3nt: TGTGCCAGCAGTCGGGACACCCACGGGGATCAGCCCCAGCATTTT; CDR3aa: CASSRDTHGDQPQHF
d_gene: NA; abundance: few; v_gene: TRBV9; j_gene: TRBJ2-7; CDR3nt: TGTGCCAGCAGCGTCTCGGTAGACGACGAGCAGTACTTC; CDR3aa: CASSVSVDDEQYF
d_gene: TRBD1; abundance: NA; v_gene: TRBV27; j_gene: TRBJ2-1; CDR3nt: TGTGCCAGCAGTGCAAATTGGGACAGGACGAGCTCCTACAATGAGCAGTTCTTC; CDR3aa: CASSANWDRTSSYNEQFF
d_gene: NA; abundance: NA; v_gene: TRBV15; j_gene: TRBJ1-5; CDR3nt: TGTGCCACCAGCAGCTTGGTCAAACAGCCCCAGCATTTT; CDR3aa: CATSSLVKQPQHF
d_gene: NA; abundance: NA; v_gene: TRBV27; j_gene: TRBJ1-5; CDR3nt: TGTGCCAGCAGACACAAGGCGAATCAGCCCCAGCATTTT; CDR3aa: CASRHKANQPQHF
d_gene: NA; abundance: NA; v_gene: TRBV7-9; j_gene: TRBJ2-2; CDR3nt: TGTGCCAGCAGCTCGGCGTGGGGAGTCGACACCGGGGAGCTGTTTTTT; CDR3aa: CASSSAWGVDTGELFF
d_gene: TRBD2; abundance: NA; v_gene: TRBV13; j_gene: TRBJ2-3; CDR3nt: TGTGCCAGCAGCCACCCGGGGGGGTCAGATACGCAGTATTTT; CDR3aa: CASSHPGGSDTQYF
d_gene: NA; abundance: NA; v_gene: TRBV7-6; j_gene: TRBJ2-7; CDR3nt: TGTGCCAGCAGCCGCAACGCTAGGGCCGAGCAGTACTTC; CDR3aa: CASSRNARAEQYF
d_gene: TRBD1; abundance: NA; v_gene: TRBV7-9; j_gene: TRBJ2-5; CDR3nt: TGTGCCAGCAGCTATACCCACAACAGGGGGCAAAGGGTCGAGACCCAGTACTTC; CDR3aa: CASSYTHNRGQRVETQYF
d_gene: TRBD1; abundance: NA; v_gene: TRBV30; j_gene: TRBJ1-4; CDR3nt: TGTGCCTGGAGGACCGGGACAGGGGCCGAAAAACTGTTTTTT; CDR3aa: CAWRTGTGAEKLFF
d_gene: TRBD2; abundance: NA; v_gene: TRBV11-2; j_gene: TRBJ2-5; CDR3nt: TGTGCCAGCAGCTTAGCGTTAGCGGGGCAGTACTTC; CDR3aa: CASSLALAGQYF
d_gene: TRBD1; abundance: NA; v_gene: TRBV10-3; j_gene: TRBJ2-6; CDR3nt: TGTGCCATCAAAGAAGGTCAGGGGGCTGGGGCCAACGTCCTGACTTTC; CDR3aa: CAIKEGQGAGANVLTF
d_gene: NA; abundance: NA; v_gene: TRBV14; j_gene: TRBJ2-1; CDR3nt: TGTGCCAGCAGCCAAGTCCAGTCCGCTCCCGGGCAGTTCTTC; CDR3aa: CASSQVQSAPGQFF
d_gene: NA; abundance: once; v_gene: TRBV9; j_gene: TRBJ2-3; CDR3nt: TGTGCCAGCAGCGTAGGACGGGAAGGGGGCACAGATACGCAGTATTTT; CDR3aa: CASSVGREGGTDTQYF
d_gene: NA; abundance: once; v_gene: TRBV11-2; j_gene: TRBJ2-7; CDR3nt: TGTGCCAGCAGCCAACTCCGCTACGAGCAGTACTTC; CDR3aa: CASSQLRYEQYF
d_gene: NA; abundance: NA; v_gene: TRBV4-1; j_gene: TRBJ2-1; CDR3nt: TGCGCCAGCAGCTTAGCAGACTACAATGAGCAGTTCTTC; CDR3aa: CASSLADYNEQFF
d_gene: NA; abundance: NA; v_gene: TRBV7-2; j_gene: TRBJ1-2; CDR3nt: TGTGCCAGCAGCTTAGCTGGCGTTAACTATGGCTACACCTTC; CDR3aa: CASSLAGVNYGYTF
d_gene: NA; abundance: NA; v_gene: TRBV5-6; j_gene: TRBJ1-1; CDR3nt: TGTGCCAGCAGCTCCGGGACCCACACTGAAGCTTTCTTT; CDR3aa: CASSSGTHTEAFF
d_gene: TRBD2; abundance: NA; v_gene: TRBV4-1; j_gene: TRBJ2-3; CDR3nt: TGCGCCAGCAGCCAACAAATTAGCGGGGGCACAGATACGCAGTATTTT; CDR3aa: CASSQQISGGTDTQYF
d_gene: TRBD1; abundance: NA; v_gene: TRBV7-9; j_gene: TRBJ1-4; CDR3nt: TGTGCCAGCAGCTTAAGGGACAGGGGAGGGCTGGGAAAACTGTTTTTT; CDR3aa: CASSLRDRGGLGKLFF
d_gene: NA; abundance: few; v_gene: TRBV19; j_gene: TRBJ2-7; CDR3nt: TGTGCCAGTATGAACCGGGCCTCAGGGTCCTACGAGCAGTACTTC; CDR3aa: CASMNRASGSYEQYF
d_gene: NA; abundance: NA; v_gene: TRBV11-3; j_gene: TRBJ2-1; CDR3nt: TGTGCCAGCAGCTTAGCGCCGGGGAGCTCCTACAATGAGCAGTTCTTC; CDR3aa: CASSLAPGSSYNEQFF
d_gene: TRBD2; abundance: once; v_gene: TRBV7-8; j_gene: TRBJ2-1; CDR3nt: TGTGCCAGCTCCCAGCGGGACCTCTCCTACAATGAGCAGTTCTTC; CDR3aa: CASSQRDLSYNEQFF
d_gene: TRBD1; abundance: NA; v_gene: TRBV2; j_gene: TRBJ2-5; CDR3nt: TGTGCCAGCAGTAGCCAGGGGGCTGGGGAGACCCAGTACTTC; CDR3aa: CASSSQGAGETQYF
d_gene: NA; abundance: NA; v_gene: TRBV5-6; j_gene: TRBJ1-5; CDR3nt: TGTGCCAGCAGCGCGGACGGAAATCAGCCCCAGCATTTT; CDR3aa: CASSADGNQPQHF
d_gene: NA; abundance: NA; v_gene: TRBV7-6; j_gene: TRBJ1-2; CDR3nt: TGTGCCAGCAGCTTCTCGACTTACAGATTAATTAACTATGGCTACACCTTC; CDR3aa: CASSFSTYRLINYGYTF
d_gene: TRBD2; abundance: NA; v_gene: TRBV19; j_gene: TRBJ2-3; CDR3nt: TGTGCCAGTAGTATGACGGGCGGGAGCGTGACAGATACGCAGTATTTT; CDR3aa: CASSMTGGSVTDTQYF
d_gene: TRBD1; abundance: few; v_gene: TRBV7-9; j_gene: TRBJ1-4; CDR3nt: TGTGCCAGCAGCACCGGGACAGCAACAACTAATGAAAAACTGTTTTTT; CDR3aa: CASSTGTATTNEKLFF
d_gene: NA; abundance: NA; v_gene: TRBV6-5; j_gene: TRBJ1-5; CDR3nt: TGTGCCAGCAGCCCCGGACGGCTCAATCAGCCCCAGCATTTT; CDR3aa: CASSPGRLNQPQHF
d_gene: TRBD1; abundance: NA; v_gene: TRBV29-1; j_gene: TRBJ1-1; CDR3nt: TGCAGCGGCCGGGACAGACTTTATGAAGCTTTCTTT; CDR3aa: CSGRDRLYEAFF
d_gene: NA; abundance: NA; v_gene: TRBV18; j_gene: TRBJ1-1; CDR3nt: TGTGCCAGCTCACCACGTGAGGGGGAGGTTGGTGAAGCTTTCTTT; CDR3aa: CASSPREGEVGEAFF
d_gene: NA; abundance: NA; v_gene: TRBV7-2; j_gene: TRBJ2-3; CDR3nt: TGTGCCAGCAGCTTTAGTGGACTTACAGATACGCAGTATTTT; CDR3aa: CASSFSGLTDTQYF
d_gene: TRBD1; abundance: NA; v_gene: TRBV5-1; j_gene: TRBJ1-1; CDR3nt: TGCGCCAGCAGCATTGACAGGGGTAGGGCTGAAGCTTTCTTT; CDR3aa: CASSIDRGRAEAFF
d_gene: NA; abundance: NA; v_gene: TRBV2; j_gene: TRBJ1-4; CDR3nt: TGTGCCAGCAGCGGAGGACAATCCGGGGGTAATGAAAAACTGTTTTTT; CDR3aa: CASSGGQSGGNEKLFF
d_gene: NA; abundance: NA; v_gene: TRBV29-1; j_gene: TRBJ1-1; CDR3nt: TGCAGCGTTGAATCGGACACTCGCGCTGAAGCTTTCTTT; CDR3aa: CSVESDTRAEAFF
d_gene: TRBD1; abundance: NA; v_gene: TRBV18; j_gene: TRBJ2-7; CDR3nt: TGTGCCAGCTCACCATTGGACAGGGATACCTACGAGCAGTACTTC; CDR3aa: CASSPLDRDTYEQYF
d_gene: NA; abundance: NA; v_gene: TRBV5-6; j_gene: TRBJ1-3; CDR3nt: TGTGCCAGCAGCAGATACACCGCTGGAAACACCATATATTTT; CDR3aa: CASSRYTAGNTIYF
d_gene: TRBD2; abundance: NA; v_gene: TRBV5-4; j_gene: TRBJ2-2; CDR3nt: TGTGCCAGCAGCTTTCCCGGGACTACAAACACCGGGGAGCTGTTTTTT; CDR3aa: CASSFPGTTNTGELFF
d_gene: TRBD1; abundance: NA; v_gene: TRBV5-3; j_gene: TRBJ1-2; CDR3nt: TGTGCCAGAAGCTGCCCGGCTTTGGGACAGCCTACCTATGGCTACACCTTC; CDR3aa: CARSCPALGQPTYGYTF
d_gene: NA; abundance: NA; v_gene: TRBV5-6; j_gene: TRBJ1-2; CDR3nt: TGTGCCAGCAGCTTGATTGCTCCAGGGGTTGAGAGAGGCTACACCTTC; CDR3aa: CASSLIAPGVERGYTF
d_gene: NA; abundance: NA; v_gene: TRBV19; j_gene: TRBJ2-7; CDR3nt: TGTGCCAGTGGGAATGGACGGGGCTACGAGCAGTACTTC; CDR3aa: CASGNGRGYEQYF